This T cell receptor beta chain is from a study of blood T cell repertoires in COVID-19. Study context: Nucleic acid was either cDNA or gDNA, and it came from T cells, B-cell-depleted T cells, or PBMCs.

The authors' processing: Reference gene primer amplification in the assay estimated nucleated cell counts. Sequencing used immunoSEQ multiplex PCR; TCRdb keeps in-frame clones, though not all of them. Clone size and the V and J calls come from that table; the DNA yielded D and trimming. Counted here are roughly 100,000 clones, 87% occurring once; the ten biggest clones make up 6.2%. The CDR3 covers 15 residues. Germline V gene data show CDR1 as LNHNV and CDR2 as YYDKDF (reference sequence). The V and J ends lost 4 bases and 2 bases respectively, with 14 bases between them. The sequencing input was peripheral blood. J is TRBJ2-5 and V is TRBV15; possibly TRBD2 for D (5 bases). This receptor was identified in a human donor in a cohort sampled during active COVID-19. As DNA, the CDR3 is TGTGCCACCAGCACCGGACTTCCCTCTCAAGAGACCCAGTACTTC. Its translation: CATSTGLPSQETQYF. The full variable domain, with the rest looked up from reference TRBV15 and TRBJ2-5, is DAMVIQNPRYQVTQFGKPVTLSCSQTLNHNVMYWYQQKSSQAPKLLFHYYDKDFNNEADTPDNFQSRRPNTSFCFLDIRSPGLGDTAMYLCATSTGLPSQETQYFGPGTRLLVL.